What follows are 14 T cell receptor beta chains derived from one specimen sequenced in a study of CD8 T cells in ankylosing spondylitis. One entry per CDR3 protein results from TCRdb running MiXCR on the 5' RACE reads. The data show some 240,000 distinct CDR3 sequences, around 9.1% seen once. Sequencing was carried out using blood, either unsorted or a sorted T cell fraction (not recorded which). The origin of the receptors is a male donor with ankylosing spondylitis or in good health (not recorded which).

This clonotype appeared many times. CDR3: CASSFGVAQYNEQFF. The CDR3, as DNA: TGCGCCAGCAGCTTTGGGGTTGCCCAATACAATGAGCAGTTCTTC. V and J are TRBV5-1 and TRBJ2-1; the D is unclear. There are 15 residues in the CDR3. Trimming took 2 bases from V and 4 from J, leaving 13 bases between them. Germline-derived CDR1 and CDR2 are SGHRS and YFSETQ.

This clonotype was seen at least ten times. The V call is TRBV5-1, the J call TRBJ1-2; D unresolved. CDR3 length equals 13 residues. The ends were cut back, 0 bases at V and 6 bases at J, with 9 bases in the middle. In germline, CDR1 is SGHRS, CDR2 YFSETQ. CDR3 loop: CASSLDSMDGYTF. CDR3 bases: TGCGCCAGCAGCTTGGACAGCATGGATGGCTACACCTTC.

Many counts were recorded for this clonotype. This rearrangement joins TRBV29-1 to TRBJ2-5; possibly TRBD1 or TRBD2 for D (5 bases each). Germline CDR1 reads SQVTM; CDR2 reads ANQGSEA. V was shortened by 4 bases and J by 4 bases, with 13 bases between the two germline ends. CDR3 length: 13 amino acids. In nucleotides, the CDR3 is TGCAGCGTTGCGACGGTGAGGGGAGAGACCCAGTACTTC. Protein: CSVATVRGETQYF. Combining the CDR3 with reference TRBV29-1 and TRBJ2-5 gives the whole variable domain SAVISQKPSRDICQRGTSLTIQCQVDSQVTMMFWYRQQPGQSLTLIATANQGSEATYESGFVIDKFPISRPNLTFSTLTVSNMSPEDSSIYLCSVATVRGETQYFGPGTRLLVL.

This clonotype showed up many times. The chain is built from TRBV10-3 and TRBJ2-1, with TRBD2 as a possible D gene (6 bases). Germline V lookup: CDR1 ENHRY, CDR2 SYGVKD. V dropped 4 bases and J dropped 7 bases, with 20 bases sitting between them. The CDR3 length is 16 residues. CDR3 in DNA: TGTGCCATCAGTGGTCAGGCGGGAAGGGTCCCTAATGAGCAGTTCTTC. Its translation is CAISGQAGRVPNEQFF.

This clonotype was counted ten times or more. The V call is TRBV12-3 or TRBV12-4, the J call TRBJ2-5, with TRBD2 as a possible D gene (7 bases). This CDR3 region has 16 residues. The V end lost 2 bases, the J end lost 1 base, and 14 bases lay between the germline ends. CDR3 bases: TGTGCCAGCAGTTTATCGGGGGGCCTTCTCCAAGAGACCCAGTACTTC. Residues: CASSLSGGLLQETQYF.

This clonotype was seen a few times. As DNA, the CDR3 is TGTGCCAGCAGTTTCCGGGGGAATCAGCCCCAGCATTTT. This gives the protein CASSFRGNQPQHF. The chain links TRBV12-3 or TRBV12-4 to TRBJ1-5; the D gene is possibly TRBD1 (5 bases). Between the trimmed V and J ends, which lost 3 bases and 4 bases, there was a span of 7 bases. The CDR3 totals 13 residues.

This clonotype turned up a few times. The chain employs TRBV20-1 and TRBJ1-5, with D possibly being TRBD1 (5 bases). Germline CDR1 and CDR2: DFQATT and SNEGSKA (reference sequence). The CDR3 extends over 13 amino acids. V was clipped by 2 bases and J by 3 bases, with 8 bases between them. CDR3 nucleotides: TGCAGTGCTAGACAGGGACCCAATCAGCCCCAGCATTTT. Translating gives CSARQGPNQPQHF.

In regard to this clonotype: Since a much larger clone is just one base distant, this may be a read error. The CDR3 does not close with the conserved phenylalanine or tryptophan, likely indicating a read error. The chain is built from TRBV25-1 and TRBJ1-2; D perhaps matches TRBD1 (6 bases). The CDR3 is 13 residues long. The ends were cut back, 3 bases at V and 5 bases at J, with 10 bases in the middle. Germline V lookup: CDR1 MGHDK, CDR2 SYGVNS. CDR3 region: CASSDRTAYGYTI. The CDR3, as DNA: TGTGCCAGCAGTGATAGGACAGCTTATGGCTACACCATC.

In the case of this clonotype: A much larger clone sits a single nucleotide away, making a read error possible. The chain uses TRBV5-1 and TRBJ2-5; 7 positions match TRBD1. CDR3 length equals 13 residues. CDR1 and CDR2 from the germline V gene are SGHRS and YFSETQ. CDR3 amino acids: CASAGTEQEPQYF. CDR3 bases: TGCGCCAGCGCCGGGACAGAGCAAGAGCCCCAGTACTTC. Together with reference TRBV5-1 and TRBJ2-5, the CDR3 gives the full variable domain: KAGVTQTPRYLIKTRGQQVTLSCSPISGHRSVSWYQQTPGQGLQFLFEYFSETQRNKGNFPGRFSGRQFSNSRSEMNVSTLELGDSALYLCASAGTEQEPQYFGPGTRLLVL.

This clonotype was observed at least ten times. The CDR3 sequence is CASRTGTYAGEQYF. CDR3 nucleotide sequence: TGTGCCAGCAGGACCGGGACTTACGCGGGGGAGCAGTACTTC. The rearrangement joins TRBV6-1 to TRBJ2-7, with D possibly TRBD2 on 6 matching bases. Germline CDR1 reads MNHNS; CDR2 reads SASEGT. V lost 6 bases and J 7 bases, leaving 19 bases between the germline ends. The CDR3 length is 14 residues.

The sample holds many counts of this clonotype. V usage is TRBV5-1 and J usage is TRBJ2-3; 15 bases agree with TRBD2. This CDR3 comprises 18 residues. Germline CDR1 reads SGHRS; CDR2 reads YFSETQ. V was clipped by 3 bases and J by 0 bases; unmatched bases: 5. The CDR3 protein is CASSWTGTSGGSTDTQYF. The CDR3 coding sequence is TGCGCCAGCAGCTGGACCGGGACTAGCGGGGGGAGCACAGATACGCAGTATTTT.

This clonotype came up many times. The rearrangement joins TRBV4-1 to TRBJ2-5, with TRBD2 matching over 8 bases. V was pared by 0 bases and J by 5 bases, with 8 bases of the junction left unmatched. The germline CDR1 and CDR2 sequences are MGHRA and YSYEKL. CDR3 length: 16 residues. The CDR3 nucleotides are TGCGCCAGCAGCCAAGATCTGAGCGGGAGTGACGAGACCCAGTACTTC. Translating it yields CASSQDLSGSDETQYF.

This clonotype was detected ten times or more. The J gene is TRBJ2-3, the V gene TRBV29-1; perhaps TRBD2 as D (6 bases). CDR1 SQVTM and CDR2 ANQGSEA come from the germline V gene. V lost 3 bases and J 3 bases, leaving 13 bases between the germline ends. The CDR3 runs to 14 residues. This CDR3 reads CSVDAGIGTDTQYF. The CDR3 DNA follows: TGCAGCGTTGATGCGGGAATAGGGACAGATACGCAGTATTTT.

The sample holds many counts of this clonotype. This sequence joins TRBV9 and TRBJ2-5; D unresolved. Trimming shortened V by 3 bases and J by 5 bases, and 17 bases separated the two germline ends. This CDR3 region has 15 residues. CDR1 is SGDLS, CDR2 YYNGEE, per germline. CDR3 coding DNA: TGTGCCAGCAGCGCCCAGACCGGTCATGGGGAGACCCAGTACTTC. Protein: CASSAQTGHGETQYF.